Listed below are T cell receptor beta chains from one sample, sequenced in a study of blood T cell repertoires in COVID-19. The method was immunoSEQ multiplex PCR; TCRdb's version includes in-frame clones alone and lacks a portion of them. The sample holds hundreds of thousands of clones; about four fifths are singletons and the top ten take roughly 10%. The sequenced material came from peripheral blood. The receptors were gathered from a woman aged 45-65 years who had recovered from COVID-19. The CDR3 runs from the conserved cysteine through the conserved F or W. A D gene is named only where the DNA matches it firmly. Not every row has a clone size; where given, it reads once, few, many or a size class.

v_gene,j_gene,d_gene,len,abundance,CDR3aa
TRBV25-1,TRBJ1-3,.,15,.,CATSIGVSSGNTIYF
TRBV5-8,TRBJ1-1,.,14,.,CASSLGRSTTEAFF
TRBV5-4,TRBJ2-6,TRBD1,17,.,CASSVGGDSSGANVLTF
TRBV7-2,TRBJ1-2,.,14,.,CASSVEGGLSGYTF
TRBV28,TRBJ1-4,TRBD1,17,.,CASSLPGQGASNEKLFF
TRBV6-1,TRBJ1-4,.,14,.,CASSEVYNREKLFF
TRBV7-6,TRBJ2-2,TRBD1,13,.,CASSSTGFGELFF
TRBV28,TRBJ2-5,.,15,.,CASSHTGSRQETQYF
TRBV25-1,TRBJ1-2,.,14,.,CASSESVSGYGYTF
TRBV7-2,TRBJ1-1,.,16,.,CASSLQTVLMNTEAFF
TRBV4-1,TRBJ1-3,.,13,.,CASGRGGTDTIYF
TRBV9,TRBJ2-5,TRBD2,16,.,CASSVGSGGGSETQYF
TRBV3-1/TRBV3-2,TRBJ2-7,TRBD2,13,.,CASSHSGEDEQYF
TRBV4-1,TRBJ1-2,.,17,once,CASSQGPLTPPNYGYTF
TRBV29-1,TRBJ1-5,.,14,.,CSVGSDWSNQPQHF
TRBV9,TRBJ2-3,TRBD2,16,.,CASSAWASGLTDTQYF
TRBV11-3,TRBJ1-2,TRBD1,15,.,CASSPPGQGHYGYTF
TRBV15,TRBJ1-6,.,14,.,CATSSSRRGSPLHF
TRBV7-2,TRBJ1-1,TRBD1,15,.,CASSYGQVVNSEAFF
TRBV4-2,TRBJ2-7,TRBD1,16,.,CASSQISGTGPYEQYF
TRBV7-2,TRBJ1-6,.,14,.,CASRTDRLNSPLHF
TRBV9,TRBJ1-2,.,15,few,CASSVMARADYGYTF
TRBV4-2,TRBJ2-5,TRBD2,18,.,CASSQDTTSGRRGETQYF
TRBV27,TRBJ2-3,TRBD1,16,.,CASSHAGTGGADTQYF
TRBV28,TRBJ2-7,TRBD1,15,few,CASSLVLRGLYEQYF
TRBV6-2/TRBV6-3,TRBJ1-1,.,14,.,CASSEQVRFAEAFF
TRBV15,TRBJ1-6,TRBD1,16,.,CATSRVGTGEYSPLHF
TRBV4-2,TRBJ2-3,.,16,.,CASSQGLVRRTDTQYF